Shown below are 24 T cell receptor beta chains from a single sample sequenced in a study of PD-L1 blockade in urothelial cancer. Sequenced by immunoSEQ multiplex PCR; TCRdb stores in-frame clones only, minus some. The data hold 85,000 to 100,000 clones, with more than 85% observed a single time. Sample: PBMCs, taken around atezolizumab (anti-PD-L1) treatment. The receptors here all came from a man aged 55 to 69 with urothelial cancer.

CDR3 protein: CAWSLFRGSTEAFF. The DNA of the CDR3 is TGTGCCTGGAGTCTCTTCCGTGGGAGCACTGAAGCTTTCTTT. The rearrangement links TRBV30 to TRBJ1-1; D is undetermined. The V end lost 2 bases, the J end lost 4 bases, and 14 bases lay between the germline ends. Germline V gene data show CDR1 as GTSNPN and CDR2 as SVGIG (reference sequence). The CDR3 loop spans 14 amino acids. Full variable domain (outside the CDR3, taken from reference TRBV30 and TRBJ1-1): SQTIHQWPATLVQPVGSPLSLECTVEGTSNPNLYWYRQAAGRGLQLLFYSVGIGQISSEVPQNLSASRPQDRQFILSSKKLLLSDSGFYLCAWSLFRGSTEAFFGQGTRLTVV.

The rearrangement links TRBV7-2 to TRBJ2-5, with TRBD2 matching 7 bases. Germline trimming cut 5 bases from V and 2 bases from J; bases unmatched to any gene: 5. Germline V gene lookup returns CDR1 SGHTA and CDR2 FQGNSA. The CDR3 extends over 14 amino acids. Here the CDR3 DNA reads TGTGCCAGCAGCCTCAGAGCGGGGCAAGAGACCCAGTACTTC. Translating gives CASSLRAGQETQYF.

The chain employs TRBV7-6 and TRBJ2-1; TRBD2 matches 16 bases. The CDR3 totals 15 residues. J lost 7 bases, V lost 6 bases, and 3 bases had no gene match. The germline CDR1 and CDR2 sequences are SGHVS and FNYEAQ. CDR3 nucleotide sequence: TGTGCCAGCAGGGGACTAGCGGGGGGGAAGAATGAGCAGTTCTTC. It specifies CASRGLAGGKNEQFF.

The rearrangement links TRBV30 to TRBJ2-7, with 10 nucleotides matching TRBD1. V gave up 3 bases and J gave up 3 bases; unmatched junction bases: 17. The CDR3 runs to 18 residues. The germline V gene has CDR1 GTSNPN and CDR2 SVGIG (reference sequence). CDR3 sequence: CAWRDTGTGANLVYEQYF. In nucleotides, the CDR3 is TGTGCCTGGAGGGATACCGGGACAGGGGCGAACTTAGTCTACGAGCAGTACTTC.

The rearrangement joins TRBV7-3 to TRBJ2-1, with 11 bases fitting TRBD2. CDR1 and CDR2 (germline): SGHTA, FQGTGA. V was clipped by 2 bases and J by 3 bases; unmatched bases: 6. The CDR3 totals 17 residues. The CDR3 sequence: CASSLASGGTYYNEQFF. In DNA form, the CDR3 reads TGTGCCAGCAGCTTAGCTAGCGGGGGGACCTACTACAATGAGCAGTTCTTC.

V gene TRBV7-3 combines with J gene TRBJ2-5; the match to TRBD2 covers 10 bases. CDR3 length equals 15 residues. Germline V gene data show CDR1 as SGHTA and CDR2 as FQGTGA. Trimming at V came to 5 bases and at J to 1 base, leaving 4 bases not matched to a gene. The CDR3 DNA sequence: TGTGCCAGCAGCCGGACTAGCGGACCCCAAGAGACCCAGTACTTC. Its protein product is CASSRTSGPQETQYF.

The CDR3 protein is CASVPGLGTDTQYF. Written as DNA, the CDR3 is TGTGCCAGCGTCCCGGGACTGGGCACAGATACGCAGTATTTT. The chain joins TRBV6-1 to TRBJ2-3, with D possibly TRBD2 on 6 matching bases. This CDR3 spans 14 amino acids. CDR1 is MNHNS and CDR2 is SASEGT in the germline V gene. The V end was cut by 8 bases, the J end by 1 base, with 13 bases between.

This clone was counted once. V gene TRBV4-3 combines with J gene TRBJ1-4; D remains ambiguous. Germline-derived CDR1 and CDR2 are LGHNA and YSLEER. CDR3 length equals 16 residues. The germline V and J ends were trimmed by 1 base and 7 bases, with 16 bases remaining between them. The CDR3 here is CASSQGGSLVGEKLFF. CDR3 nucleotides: TGCGCCAGCAGCCAAGGCGGCAGCCTGGTTGGTGAAAAACTGTTTTTT.

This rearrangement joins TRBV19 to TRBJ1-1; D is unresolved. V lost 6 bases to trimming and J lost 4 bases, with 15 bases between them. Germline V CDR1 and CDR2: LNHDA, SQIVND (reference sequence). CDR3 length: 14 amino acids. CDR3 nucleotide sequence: TGTGCCAGTAGCTTGGGAGCGGGTAGCACTGAAGCTTTCTTT. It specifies CASSLGAGSTEAFF.

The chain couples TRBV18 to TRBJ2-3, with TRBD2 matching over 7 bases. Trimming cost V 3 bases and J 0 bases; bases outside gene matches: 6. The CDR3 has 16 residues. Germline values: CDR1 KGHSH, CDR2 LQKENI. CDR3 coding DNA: TGTGCCAGCTCACCCGCCCTAGCGGTAAGCACAGATACGCAGTATTTT. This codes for CASSPALAVSTDTQYF.

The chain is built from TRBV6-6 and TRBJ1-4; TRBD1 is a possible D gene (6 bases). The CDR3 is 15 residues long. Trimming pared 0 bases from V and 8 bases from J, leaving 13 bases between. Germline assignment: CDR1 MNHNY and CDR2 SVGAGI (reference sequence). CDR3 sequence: CASSYSRGASEKLFF. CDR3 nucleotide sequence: TGTGCCAGCAGTTACTCCAGGGGCGCAAGCGAAAAACTGTTTTTT.

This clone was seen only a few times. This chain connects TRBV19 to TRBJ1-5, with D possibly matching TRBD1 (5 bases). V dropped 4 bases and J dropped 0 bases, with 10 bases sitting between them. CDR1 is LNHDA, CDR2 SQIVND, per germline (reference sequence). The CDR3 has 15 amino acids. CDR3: CASSKGSYSNQPQHF. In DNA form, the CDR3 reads TGTGCCAGTAGTAAGGGGTCATATAGCAATCAGCCCCAGCATTTT.

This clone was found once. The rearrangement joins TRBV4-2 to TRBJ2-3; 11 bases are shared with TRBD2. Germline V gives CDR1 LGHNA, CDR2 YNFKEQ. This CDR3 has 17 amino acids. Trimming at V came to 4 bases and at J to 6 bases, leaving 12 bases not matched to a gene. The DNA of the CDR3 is TGTGCCAGCAGCCCAGTACAGGGTAGCGGGAGGGTGGATACGCAGTATTTT. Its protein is CASSPVQGSGRVDTQYF.

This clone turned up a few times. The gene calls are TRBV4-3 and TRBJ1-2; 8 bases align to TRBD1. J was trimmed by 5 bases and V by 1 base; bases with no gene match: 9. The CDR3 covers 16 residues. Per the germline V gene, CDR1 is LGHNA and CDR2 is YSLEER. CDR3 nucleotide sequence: TGCGCCAGCAGCCAAGGGCATACAGGGGGAATGTATGGCTACACCTTC. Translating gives CASSQGHTGGMYGYTF.

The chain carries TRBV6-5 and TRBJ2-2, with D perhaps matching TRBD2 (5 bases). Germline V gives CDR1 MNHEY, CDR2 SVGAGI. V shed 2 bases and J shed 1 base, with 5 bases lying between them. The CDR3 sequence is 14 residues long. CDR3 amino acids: CASSYTRNTGELFF. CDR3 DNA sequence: TGTGCCAGCAGTTACACTAGGAACACCGGGGAGCTGTTTTTT.

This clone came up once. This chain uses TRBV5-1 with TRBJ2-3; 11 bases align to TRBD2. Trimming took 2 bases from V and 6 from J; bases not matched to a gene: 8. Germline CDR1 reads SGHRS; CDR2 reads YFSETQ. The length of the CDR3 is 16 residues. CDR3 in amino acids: CASSFTSGRVADTQYF. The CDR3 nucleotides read TGCGCCAGCAGCTTCACTAGCGGGAGAGTAGCGGATACGCAGTATTTT. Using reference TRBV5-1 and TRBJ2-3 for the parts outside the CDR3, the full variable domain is KAGVTQTPRYLIKTRGQQVTLSCSPISGHRSVSWYQQTPGQGLQFLFEYFSETQRNKGNFPGRFSGRQFSNSRSEMNVSTLELGDSALYLCASSFTSGRVADTQYFGPGTRLTVL.

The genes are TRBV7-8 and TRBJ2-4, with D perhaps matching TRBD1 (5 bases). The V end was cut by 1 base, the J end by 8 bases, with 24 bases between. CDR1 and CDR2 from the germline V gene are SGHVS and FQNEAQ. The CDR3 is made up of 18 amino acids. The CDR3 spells CASSLVAGIRNEVDIQYF. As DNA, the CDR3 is TGTGCCAGCAGCTTAGTCGCAGGGATAAGGAACGAAGTGGACATTCAGTACTTC.

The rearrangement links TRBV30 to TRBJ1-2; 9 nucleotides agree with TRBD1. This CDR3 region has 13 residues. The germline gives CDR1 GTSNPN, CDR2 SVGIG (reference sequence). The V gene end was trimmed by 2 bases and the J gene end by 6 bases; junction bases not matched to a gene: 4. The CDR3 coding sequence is TGTGCCTGGAGTAACAGGGGGCGGGATGGCTACACCTTC. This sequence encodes CAWSNRGRDGYTF.

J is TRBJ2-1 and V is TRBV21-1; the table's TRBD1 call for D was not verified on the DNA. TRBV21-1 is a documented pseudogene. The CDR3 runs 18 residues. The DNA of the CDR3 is TGTGCCAGCACGACCCATCACACAGGGACGCGCTCCTACAATGAGCAGTTCTTC. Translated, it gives CASTTHHTGTRSYNEQFF.

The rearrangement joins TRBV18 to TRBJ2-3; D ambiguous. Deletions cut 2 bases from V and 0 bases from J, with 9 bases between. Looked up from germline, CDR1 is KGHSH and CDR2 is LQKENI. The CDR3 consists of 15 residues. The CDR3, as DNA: TGTGCCAGCTCACCATTGGCAGGTAGCACAGATACGCAGTATTTT. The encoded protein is CASSPLAGSTDTQYF.

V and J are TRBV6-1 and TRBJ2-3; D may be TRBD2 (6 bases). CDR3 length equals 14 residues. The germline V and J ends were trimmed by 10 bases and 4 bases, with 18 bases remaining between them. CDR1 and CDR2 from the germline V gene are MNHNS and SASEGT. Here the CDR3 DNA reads TGTGCCACAACGACCCAGAGACTAGCAGATACGCAGTATTTT. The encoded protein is CATTTQRLADTQYF.

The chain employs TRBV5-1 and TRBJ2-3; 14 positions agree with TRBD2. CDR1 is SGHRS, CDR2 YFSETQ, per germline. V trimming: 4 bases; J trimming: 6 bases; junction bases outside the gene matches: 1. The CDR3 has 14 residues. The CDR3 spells CASSGTSGSDTQYF. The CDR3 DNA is TGCGCCAGCAGCGGGACTAGCGGGAGCGATACGCAGTATTTT. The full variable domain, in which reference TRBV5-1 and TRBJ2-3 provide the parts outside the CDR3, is KAGVTQTPRYLIKTRGQQVTLSCSPISGHRSVSWYQQTPGQGLQFLFEYFSETQRNKGNFPGRFSGRQFSNSRSEMNVSTLELGDSALYLCASSGTSGSDTQYFGPGTRLTVL.

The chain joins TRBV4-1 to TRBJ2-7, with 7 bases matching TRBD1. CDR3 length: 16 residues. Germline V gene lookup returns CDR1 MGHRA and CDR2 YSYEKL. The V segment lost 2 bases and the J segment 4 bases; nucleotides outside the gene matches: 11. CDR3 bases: TGCGCCAGCAGCCAAAGACCGACAGGGAGAGTTTACGAGCAGTACTTC. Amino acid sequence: CASSQRPTGRVYEQYF.

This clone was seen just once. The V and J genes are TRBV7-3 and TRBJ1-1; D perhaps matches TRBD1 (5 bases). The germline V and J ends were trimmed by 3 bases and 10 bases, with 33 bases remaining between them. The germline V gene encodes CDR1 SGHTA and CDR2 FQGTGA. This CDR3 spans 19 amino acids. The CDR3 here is CASSFRPGGCVPFRLLAFF. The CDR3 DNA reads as TGTGCCAGCAGCTTTCGTCCGGGGGGTTGTGTACCCTTTAGACTGCTAGCTTTCTTT.